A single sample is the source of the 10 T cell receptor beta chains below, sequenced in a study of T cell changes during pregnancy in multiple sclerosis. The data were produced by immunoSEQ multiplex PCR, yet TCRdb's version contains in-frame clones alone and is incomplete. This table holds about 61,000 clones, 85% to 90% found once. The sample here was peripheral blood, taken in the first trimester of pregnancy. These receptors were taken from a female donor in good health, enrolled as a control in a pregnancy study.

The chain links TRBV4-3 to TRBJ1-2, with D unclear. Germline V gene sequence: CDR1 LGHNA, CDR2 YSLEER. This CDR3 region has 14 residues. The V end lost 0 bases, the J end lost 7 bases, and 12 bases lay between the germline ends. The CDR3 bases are TGCGCCAGCAGCCAAGATAGGGTAGGAGGTGGCTACACCTTC. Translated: CASSQDRVGGGYTF.

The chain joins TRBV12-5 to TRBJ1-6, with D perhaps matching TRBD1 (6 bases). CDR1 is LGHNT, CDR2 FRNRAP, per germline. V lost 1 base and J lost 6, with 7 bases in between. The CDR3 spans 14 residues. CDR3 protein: CASGLGTANSPLHF. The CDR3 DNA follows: TGTGCTAGTGGTTTGGGGACAGCTAATTCACCCCTCCACTTT. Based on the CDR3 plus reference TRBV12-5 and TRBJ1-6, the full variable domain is DARVTQTPRHKVTEMGQEVTMRCQPILGHNTVFWYRQTMMQGLELLAYFRNRAPLDDSGMPKDRFSAEMPDATLATLKIQPSEPRDSAVYFCASGLGTANSPLHFGNGTRLTVT.

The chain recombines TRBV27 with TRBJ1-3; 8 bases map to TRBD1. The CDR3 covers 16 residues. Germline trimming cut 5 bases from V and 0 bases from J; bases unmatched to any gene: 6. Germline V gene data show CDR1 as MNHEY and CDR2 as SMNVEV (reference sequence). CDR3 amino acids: CASSDGTGRSGNTIYF. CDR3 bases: TGTGCCAGCAGTGACGGGACAGGCCGCTCTGGAAACACCATATATTTT.

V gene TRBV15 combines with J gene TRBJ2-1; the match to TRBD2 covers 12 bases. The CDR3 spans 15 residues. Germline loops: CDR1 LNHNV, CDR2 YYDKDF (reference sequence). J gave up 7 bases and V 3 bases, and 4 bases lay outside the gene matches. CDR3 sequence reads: CATSSRLAGANEQFF. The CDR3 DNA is TGTGCCACCAGCAGCAGACTAGCGGGGGCGAATGAGCAGTTCTTC.

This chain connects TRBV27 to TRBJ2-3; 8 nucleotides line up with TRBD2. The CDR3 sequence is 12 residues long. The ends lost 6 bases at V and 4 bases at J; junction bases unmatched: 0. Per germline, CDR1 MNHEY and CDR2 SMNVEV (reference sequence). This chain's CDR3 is CASRRGADTQYF. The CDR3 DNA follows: TGTGCCAGCAGGCGGGGGGCAGATACGCAGTATTTT.

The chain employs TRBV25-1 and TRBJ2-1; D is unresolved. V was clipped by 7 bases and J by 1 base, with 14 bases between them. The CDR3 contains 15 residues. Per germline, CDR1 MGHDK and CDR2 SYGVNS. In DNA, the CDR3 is TGTGCCAGCACTCCCCCCATCAGGTCCTACAATGAGCAGTTCTTC. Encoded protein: CASTPPIRSYNEQFF. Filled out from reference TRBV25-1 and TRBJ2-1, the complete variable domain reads EADIYQTPRYLVIGTGKKITLECSQTMGHDKMYWYQQDPGMELHLIHYSYGVNSTEKGDLSSESTVSRIRTEHFPLTLESARPSHTSQYLCASTPPIRSYNEQFFGPGTRLTVL.

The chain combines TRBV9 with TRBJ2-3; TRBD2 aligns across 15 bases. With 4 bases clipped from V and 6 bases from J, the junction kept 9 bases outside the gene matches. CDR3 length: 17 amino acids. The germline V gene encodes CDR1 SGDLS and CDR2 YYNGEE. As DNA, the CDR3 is TGTGCCAGCAGCTTCGGACTAGCGGGGGGGAGAACGGATACGCAGTATTTT. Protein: CASSFGLAGGRTDTQYF.

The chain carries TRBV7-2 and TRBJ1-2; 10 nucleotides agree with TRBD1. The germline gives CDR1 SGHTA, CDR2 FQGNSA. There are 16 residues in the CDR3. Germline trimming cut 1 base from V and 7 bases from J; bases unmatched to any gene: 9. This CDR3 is CASSLDYGTGARGYTF. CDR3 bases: TGTGCCAGCAGCTTAGATTACGGGACAGGGGCGCGTGGCTACACCTTC.

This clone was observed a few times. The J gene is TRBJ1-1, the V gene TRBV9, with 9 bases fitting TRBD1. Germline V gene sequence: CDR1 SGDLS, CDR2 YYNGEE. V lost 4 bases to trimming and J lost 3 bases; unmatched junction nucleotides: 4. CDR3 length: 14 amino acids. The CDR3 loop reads CASSPRTGDTEAFF. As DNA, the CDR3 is TGTGCCAGCAGCCCGCGGACAGGGGACACTGAAGCTTTCTTT.

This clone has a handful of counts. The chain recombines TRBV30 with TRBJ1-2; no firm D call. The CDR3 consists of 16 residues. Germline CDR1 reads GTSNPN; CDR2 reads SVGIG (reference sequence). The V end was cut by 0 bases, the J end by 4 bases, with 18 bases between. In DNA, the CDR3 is TGTGCCTGGAGTGTACTAGGGCACTCAAGGACCTATGGCTACACCTTC. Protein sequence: CAWSVLGHSRTYGYTF.